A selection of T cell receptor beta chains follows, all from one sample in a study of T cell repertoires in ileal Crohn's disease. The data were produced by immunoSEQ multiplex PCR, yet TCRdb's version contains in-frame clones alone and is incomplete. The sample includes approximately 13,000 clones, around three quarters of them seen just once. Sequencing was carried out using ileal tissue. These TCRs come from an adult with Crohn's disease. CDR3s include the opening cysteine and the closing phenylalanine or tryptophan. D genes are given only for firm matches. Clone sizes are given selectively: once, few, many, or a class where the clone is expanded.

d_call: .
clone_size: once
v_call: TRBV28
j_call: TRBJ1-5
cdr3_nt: TGTGCCAGCAGTGCCAACAGAGATCAGCCCCAGCATTTT
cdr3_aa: CASSANRDQPQHF

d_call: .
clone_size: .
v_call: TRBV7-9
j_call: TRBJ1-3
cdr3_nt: TGTGCCAGCAGCTTAGCCAGGGGATATGGAAACACCATATATTTT
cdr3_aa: CASSLARGYGNTIYF

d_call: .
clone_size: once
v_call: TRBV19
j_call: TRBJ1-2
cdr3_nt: TGTGCCAGTAGTATCGGGGGTAGCTATGGCTACACCTTC
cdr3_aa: CASSIGGSYGYTF

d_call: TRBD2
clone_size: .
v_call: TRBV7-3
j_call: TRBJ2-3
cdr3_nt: TGTGCCAGCAGCCCTCGGGGCGCGGGGGGGCCAGTAGATACGCAGTATTTT
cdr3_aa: CASSPRGAGGPVDTQYF

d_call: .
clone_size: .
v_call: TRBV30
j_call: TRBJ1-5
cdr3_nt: TGTGCCTGGAGCACGGGGGGGAGGCAGCCCCAGCATTTT
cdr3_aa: CAWSTGGRQPQHF

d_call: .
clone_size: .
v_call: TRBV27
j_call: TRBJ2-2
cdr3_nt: TGTGCCAGCAGTTTATCGCGGATTCGCACCGGGGAGCTGTTTTTT
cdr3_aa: CASSLSRIRTGELFF

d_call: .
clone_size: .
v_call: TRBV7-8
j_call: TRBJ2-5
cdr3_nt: TGTGCCAGCAGCTTATCTCTCCAAGAGACCCAGTACTTC
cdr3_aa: CASSLSLQETQYF

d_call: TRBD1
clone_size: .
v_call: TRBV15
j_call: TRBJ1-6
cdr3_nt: TGTGCCACCAGCAGAGGGGCAGGGGGGCCGACACCCCTCCACTTT
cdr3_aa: CATSRGAGGPTPLHF

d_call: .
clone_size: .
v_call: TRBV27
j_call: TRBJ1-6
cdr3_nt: TGTGCCACCGGGGGAACGGGGTCACCCCTCCACTTT
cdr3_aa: CATGGTGSPLHF

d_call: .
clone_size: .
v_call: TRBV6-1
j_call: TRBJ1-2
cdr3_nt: TGTGCCACCTACCCCACCGGGACACAGCATGGCTACACCTTC
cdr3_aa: CATYPTGTQHGYTF

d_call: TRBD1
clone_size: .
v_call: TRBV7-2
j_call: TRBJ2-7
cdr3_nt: TGTGCCAGCAGCTTTGGACAGGGCGGCTTCGAGCAGTACTTC
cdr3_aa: CASSFGQGGFEQYF

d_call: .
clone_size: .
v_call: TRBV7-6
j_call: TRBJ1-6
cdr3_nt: TGTGCCAGCAGCTTAGGGCCAGTGAATAATTCACCCCTCCACTTT
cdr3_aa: CASSLGPVNNSPLHF

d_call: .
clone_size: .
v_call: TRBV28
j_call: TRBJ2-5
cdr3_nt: TGTGCCAGCAGTTTCCCCGGGATTGAAGAGACCCAGTACTTC
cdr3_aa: CASSFPGIEETQYF

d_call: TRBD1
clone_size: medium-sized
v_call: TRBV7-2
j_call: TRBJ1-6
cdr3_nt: TGTGCCAGCAGCCCCGCAGGGGGCCCAAATTCACCCCTCCACTTT
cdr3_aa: CASSPAGGPNSPLHF

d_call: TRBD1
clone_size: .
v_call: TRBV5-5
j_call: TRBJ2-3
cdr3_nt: TGTGCCAGCAGCTGGGGCCCGGGACAGGGTAGCACAGATACGCAGTATTTT
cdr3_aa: CASSWGPGQGSTDTQYF

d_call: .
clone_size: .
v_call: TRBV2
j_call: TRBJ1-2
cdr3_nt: TGTGCCAGCAGTGAAAAGGGGCGGACAGAGAACTATGGCTACACCTTC
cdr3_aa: CASSEKGRTENYGYTF

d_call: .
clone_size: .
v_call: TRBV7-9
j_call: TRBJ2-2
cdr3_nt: TGTGCCAGCAGCGACTACACCGGGGAGCTGTTTTTT
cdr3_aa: CASSDYTGELFF

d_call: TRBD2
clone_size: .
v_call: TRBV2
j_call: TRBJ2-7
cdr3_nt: TGTGCCAGCAGTGCTGAAGCGGGGGCATTGAGAGAGCAGTACTTC
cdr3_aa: CASSAEAGALREQYF

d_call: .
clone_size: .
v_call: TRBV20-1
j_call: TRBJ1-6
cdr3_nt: TGCAGTGCTGGGCTAAATTCACCCCTCCACTTT
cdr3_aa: CSAGLNSPLHF

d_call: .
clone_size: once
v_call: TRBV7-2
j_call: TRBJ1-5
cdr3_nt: TGTGCCAGCAGCCAGCGCGGGAGGAGCAATCAGCCCCAGCATTTT
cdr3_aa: CASSQRGRSNQPQHF

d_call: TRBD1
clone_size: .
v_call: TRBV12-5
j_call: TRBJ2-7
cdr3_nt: TGTGCTAGTGCCAAGGGGACAGGTACGTGGTACGAGCAGTACTTC
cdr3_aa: CASAKGTGTWYEQYF

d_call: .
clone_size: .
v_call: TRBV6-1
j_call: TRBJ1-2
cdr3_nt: TGTGCCATCGAGGACAGCGTCCACTATGGCTACACCTTC
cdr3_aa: CAIEDSVHYGYTF

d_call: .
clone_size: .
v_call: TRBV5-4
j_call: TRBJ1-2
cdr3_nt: TGTGCCAGCAGCCCCGACTCGGCAGGGAATAACTATGGCTACACCTTC
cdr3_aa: CASSPDSAGNNYGYTF

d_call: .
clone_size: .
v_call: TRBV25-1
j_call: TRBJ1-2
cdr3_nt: TGTGCCAGCAGTGATGAGGTTAACTATGGCTACACCTTC
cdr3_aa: CASSDEVNYGYTF

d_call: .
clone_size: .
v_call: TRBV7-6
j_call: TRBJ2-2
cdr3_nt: TGTGCCAGCAGCTTAGCCGTCTTCAAACAGGCCGGGGAGCTGTTTTTT
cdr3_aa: CASSLAVFKQAGELFF

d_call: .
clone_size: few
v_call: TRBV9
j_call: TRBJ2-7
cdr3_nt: TGTGCCAGCAGCGTAGAATTGGGGCGCGAGCAGTACTTC
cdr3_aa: CASSVELGREQYF